This T cell receptor beta chain comes out of a study of CD8+ T cells in alopecia areata. Study-level background: Those patients who were treated received oral tofacitinib, which was given at 5 to 10 mg twice daily for moderate-to-severe alopecia areata. Tofacitinib ran 6 to 18 months, followed by 6 months off drug. General observations from the study: The study also sequences resident alphabeta T cells of normal skin in scalp samples. Between patients, shared TCR sequences were less clear than in mice. This was possibly due in part to HLA diversity in the patient population.

This clone was recorded only once. Its antigen is as yet unknown. Sequencing used cDNA as its template, made by extracting RNA and reverse transcribing it. Assay: immunoSEQ multiplex PCR; the TCRdb copy retains only in-frame clones and omits some. The sample has 12,000 or so clones; 56% are singletons. The CDR3 sequence is 15 residues long. Trimming took off 5 bases at V and 4 bases at J, with 16 bases between the two ends. Germline V lookup: CDR1 SGHTA, CDR2 FQGNSA. Lesional scalp punch biopsies and peripheral blood were collected from alopecia areata patients. This rearrangement joins TRBV7-2 to TRBJ2-3; D possibly corresponds to TRBD2 (5 bases). Sequencing used skin. The clonotype originates from a human donor with alopecia areata. This CDR3 reads CASSEDLPGADTQYF. The CDR3 nucleotides are TGTGCCAGCAGCGAGGACCTCCCCGGGGCAGATACGCAGTATTTT.